This T cell receptor beta chain was captured by sequencing in a study of CD8+ T cells in alopecia areata. Study-level background: Treatment comprised oral tofacitinib, 5 to 10 mg twice daily, in treated patients. Study conclusions and caveats: Scalp and blood retained many expanded lesional clones during tofacitinib.

Germline V gives CDR1 SGHDT, CDR2 YYEEEE. The CDR3 contains 14 residues. The V end was cut by 1 base, the J end by 3 bases, with 10 bases between. Sequencing relied on a cDNA template that was reverse transcribed from extracted RNA. Profiled with immunoSEQ multiplex PCR; TCRdb holds only in-frame clones, not every one. The sample yields 200,000 to 250,000 clones, 64% seen once. This sample's treatment: oral pan-JAK inhibitor, 5-10 mg twice daily. Specimens obtained from alopecia areata patients comprised lesional scalp punch biopsies and peripheral blood. Starting from PBMCs, sorting isolated CD4+ and CD8+ T cells. As for this clone: Its antigen is not identified.

The chain carries TRBV5-6 and TRBJ2-5; D is perhaps TRBD1 (5 bases). Source: CD4+ T cells sorted from blood, taken at week 4, from a patient treated with tofacitinib. The clonotype was recovered from a human donor with alopecia areata. The CDR3 sequence is CASSLSLREETQYF. The CDR3 DNA reads as TGTGCCAGCAGCTTGTCTCTCAGGGAAGAGACCCAGTACTTC.